This TCR beta chain was captured by sequencing in a study of blood T cells in healthy people across ages. It was with a sample-barcoded 5' primer and a J-beta primer mix that a second PCR of roughly 7 to 12 cycles was run. From the 5' RACE reads, TCRdb called clonotypes with MiXCR, one entry per CDR3 protein. The sample has hundreds of thousands of distinct CDR3 sequences; 35% to 40% are singletons. Trimming stripped 3 bases from V and 2 bases from J, with 10 bases between. Germline lookup yields CDR1 LGHNA and CDR2 YSLEER. There are 14 residues in the CDR3. This chain links TRBV4-3 with TRBJ2-5; D possibly corresponds to TRBD1 (5 bases). The sample was blood. The receptor was isolated from a man aged 18-30 years in good health. The CDR3 sequence is CASSQGQWQETQYF. CDR3 DNA sequence: TGCGCCAGCAGCCAGGGGCAGTGGCAAGAGACCCAGTACTTC.